This T cell receptor beta chain was sequenced in a study of cytomegalovirus exposure and HLA in healthy donors. Study-level findings and limits: Certain sequence variants were highly shared and formed a cluster, and this cluster was likely a sequencing artifact. Indistinguishability led to the exclusion of some V segments, TRBV6-2 and TRBV6-3 included. Apart from CMV serostatus, no immune exposure information was available.

On this clone: Its antigen is not known.

This CDR3 comprises 12 residues. V was trimmed by 4 bases and J by 3 bases, leaving 7 bases between them. Germline V gene sequence: CDR1 LNHDA, CDR2 SQIVND (reference sequence). Vbeta (60) and Jbeta (13) primers were used in the PCR. Only in-frame clones appear in the TCRdb table, and some are missing; sequencing was by immunoSEQ multiplex PCR. The sample lists around 150,000 clones, approximately 79% occurring once. The sequenced sample was PBMCs. This clonotype was sampled from a man aged 40-50 years in good health and CMV-seronegative. This chain links TRBV19 with TRBJ2-7; no reliable D call. Here the CDR3 reads CASSNRFYEQYF. The CDR3 region has the DNA TGTGCCAGTAGTAACAGATTCTACGAGCAGTACTTC.